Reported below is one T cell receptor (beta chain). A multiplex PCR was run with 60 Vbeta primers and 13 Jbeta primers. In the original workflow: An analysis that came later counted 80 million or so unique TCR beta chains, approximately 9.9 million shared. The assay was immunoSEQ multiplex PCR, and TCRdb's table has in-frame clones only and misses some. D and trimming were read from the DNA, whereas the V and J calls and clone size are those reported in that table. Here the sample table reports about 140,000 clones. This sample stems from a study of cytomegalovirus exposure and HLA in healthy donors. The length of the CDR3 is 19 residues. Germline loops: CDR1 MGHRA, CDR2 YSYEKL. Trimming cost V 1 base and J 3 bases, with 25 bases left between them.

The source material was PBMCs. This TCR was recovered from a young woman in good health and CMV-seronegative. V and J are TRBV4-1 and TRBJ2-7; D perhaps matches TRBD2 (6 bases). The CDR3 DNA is TGCGCCAGCAGCCAAGTCCCCCTCGGGGCTAGCGAGAAAGTCTACGAGCAGTACTTC. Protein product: CASSQVPLGASEKVYEQYF.